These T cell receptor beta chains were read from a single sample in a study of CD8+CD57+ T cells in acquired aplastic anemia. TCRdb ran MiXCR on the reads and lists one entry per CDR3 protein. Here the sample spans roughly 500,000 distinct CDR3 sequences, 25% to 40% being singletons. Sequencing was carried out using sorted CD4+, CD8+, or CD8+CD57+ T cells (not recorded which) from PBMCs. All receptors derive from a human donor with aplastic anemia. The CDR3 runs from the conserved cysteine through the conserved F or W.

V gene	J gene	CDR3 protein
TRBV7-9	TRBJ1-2	CASSLAPGYDDGYTF
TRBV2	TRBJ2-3	CASSELAGSPDTQYF
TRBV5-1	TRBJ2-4	CASSLGSGAVAKNIQYF
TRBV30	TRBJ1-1	CAWTRVRAFF
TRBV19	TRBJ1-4	CASSPFRATNEKLFF
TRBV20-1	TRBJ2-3	CSAYLGTDTQYF
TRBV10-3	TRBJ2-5	CAIKSLGGETQYF
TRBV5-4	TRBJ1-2	CASSPPQGSDGYTF
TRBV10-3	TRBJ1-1	CAISEYRTGGANTEAFF
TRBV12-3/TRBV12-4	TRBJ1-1	CASAGTEAFF
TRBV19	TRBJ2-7	CSSGSSYEQYF
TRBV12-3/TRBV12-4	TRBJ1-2	CASRRTGGPLNYGYTF
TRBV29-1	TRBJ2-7	CSVKTTTYEQYF
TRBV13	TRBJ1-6	CASSPAVTTLSITGMNSPLHF
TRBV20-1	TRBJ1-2	CSATLWGDNYGYTF
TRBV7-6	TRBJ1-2	CASSKTGTGGYAF
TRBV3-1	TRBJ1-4	CASSSRAVTNEKLFF
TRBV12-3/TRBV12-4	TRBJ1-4	CASSLSWGKLFF
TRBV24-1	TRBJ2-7	CATSGQGYEQYF
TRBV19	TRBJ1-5	CASRGTGGVQPQHF
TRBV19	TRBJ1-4	CASTETGGKLFF
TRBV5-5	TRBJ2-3	CASSKAGTDTQYF
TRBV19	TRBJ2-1	CASTSSRTGSDEQFF
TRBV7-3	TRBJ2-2	CASSAVTSPGELFF
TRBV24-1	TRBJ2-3	CATSASGSADTQYF
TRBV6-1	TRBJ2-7	CASTAQRDREWKQYF
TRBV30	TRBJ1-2	CAWSQAAYGYTF
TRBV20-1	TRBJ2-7	CSARDQRRGDYEQYF
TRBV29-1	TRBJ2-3	CGWNGGPNTQYF
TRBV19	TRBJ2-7	CASTPGQSTYEQYF
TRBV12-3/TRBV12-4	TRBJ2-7	CAGSLGLGAYEQYF
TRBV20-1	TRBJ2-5	CSARITGGEETQYF
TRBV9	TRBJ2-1	CASSVGGPKVNKQFF
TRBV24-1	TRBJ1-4	CATSRGGEKLFF
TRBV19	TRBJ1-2	CATTMRTGGLGYTF
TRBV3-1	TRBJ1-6	CASSSRQGYNSPLHF
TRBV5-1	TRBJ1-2	CASSLLRPANYGYTF
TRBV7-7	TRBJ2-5	CASSTQGIGETQYF
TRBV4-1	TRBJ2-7	CASSLGQGVDYEQYF
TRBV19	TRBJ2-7	CASSADYYEQYF
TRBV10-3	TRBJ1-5	CASAVYSNQPQHF
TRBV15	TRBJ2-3	CATSGRVGDTDTQYF
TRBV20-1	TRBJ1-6	CSARTVRENYNSPLHF
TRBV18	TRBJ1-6	CASSPLGEGGSPLHF
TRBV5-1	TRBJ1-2	CASSASGQGVGYTF
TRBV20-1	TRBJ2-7	CSPDREYNEQYF
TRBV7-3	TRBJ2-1	CASSPPTGIEQFF
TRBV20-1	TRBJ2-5	CSAKDSPQETQYF
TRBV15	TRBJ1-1	CATSWGADTEAFF
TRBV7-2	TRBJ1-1	CASSPGQGRHTEAFF
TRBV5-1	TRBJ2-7	CASSERNYEQYF
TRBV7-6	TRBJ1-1	CASTKGQGTEAFF
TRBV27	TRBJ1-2	CASRPTGGHYGYTF
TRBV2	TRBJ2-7	CASSEEVEQYF
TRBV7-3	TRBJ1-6	CASSLTGNSPLHF
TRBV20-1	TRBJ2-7	CSARGGRTSSYEQYF
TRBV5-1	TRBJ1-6	CASSLQGAGSPLHF
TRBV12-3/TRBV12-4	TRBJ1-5	CASSYSGGEQPQHF
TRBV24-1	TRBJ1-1	CATSDPYRGRDTEAFF
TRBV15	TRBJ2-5	CATSGRQGKETQYF